The next 22 T cell receptor beta chains were all read from a single sample in a study of patients and donors after allogeneic stem cell transplantation. TCRdb independently ran MiXCR on the RT-PCR reads; one entry per CDR3 protein. The sample records about 150,000 distinct CDR3 sequences, about a quarter being singletons. Sequenced sample: blood, either unsorted or a sorted T cell fraction (not recorded which). Receptor source: a human donor who was either an allogeneic HSCT recipient or a stem cell or donor lymphocyte infusion donor (not recorded which). It is not recorded whose cells these are; they may come from a transplant donor.

The V gene is TRBV14, the J gene TRBJ2-1; possibly TRBD2 for D (6 bases). The V end lost 4 bases, the J end lost 7 bases, and 11 bases lay between the germline ends. CDR3 size: 13 residues. CDR1 and CDR2 from the germline V gene are SGHDN and FVKESK. CDR3 region: CASSPAGGNEQFF. CDR3 sequence (DNA): TGTGCCAGCAGCCCGGCCGGGGGAAATGAGCAGTTCTTC.

The table lists this clonotype with a few counts. The chain carries TRBV15 and TRBJ1-2; the D is unclear. Germline loops: CDR1 LNHNV, CDR2 YYDKDF (reference sequence). The CDR3 has 21 amino acids. V gave up 3 bases and J gave up 4 bases, with 33 bases separating them. The CDR3 here is CATSRTFFGEFVAAKSYGYTF. As DNA, the CDR3 is TGTGCCACCAGCAGGACCTTTTTTGGCGAGTTTGTGGCCGCGAAATCCTATGGCTACACCTTC.

This clonotype was observed a few times. CDR3 loop: CASSIAGGRETQYF. Written as DNA, the CDR3 is TGTGCCAGCAGCATAGCGGGGGGGAGGGAGACCCAGTACTTC. The chain uses TRBV12-3 or TRBV12-4 and TRBJ2-5, with 11 bases identical to TRBD2. Trimming removed 6 bases from V and 5 bases from J; junction bases left unmatched: 5. The length of the CDR3 is 14 residues.

This clonotype was observed a handful of times. The CDR3 region has the DNA TGTGCCAGCAGCTTAGATGGGGGTCTGAATACGCAGTATTTT. Its translation is CASSLDGGLNTQYF. The V and J genes are TRBV7-8 and TRBJ2-3; either TRBD1 or TRBD2 may supply D (5 bases each). The CDR3 length is 14 residues. From germline, CDR1 is SGHVS and CDR2 FQNEAQ. V lost 1 base to trimming and J lost 7 bases, with 12 bases between them.

This clonotype was detected a few times. The chain couples TRBV20-1 to TRBJ1-1; weak D call: TRBD1 (5 bases). The germline V gene has CDR1 DFQATT and CDR2 SNEGSKA (reference sequence). This CDR3 is built from 14 residues. Between the trimmed V and J ends, which lost 2 bases and 1 base, there was a span of 11 bases. CDR3 residues: CSARIPQGNTEAFF. CDR3 coding DNA: TGCAGTGCTAGAATCCCTCAGGGGAACACTGAAGCTTTCTTT.

The gene calls are TRBV12-3 or TRBV12-4 and TRBJ2-2; possible D gene TRBD2, 5 bases. V was pared by 5 bases and J by 7 bases, with 5 bases between. The CDR3 contains 11 residues. CDR3 sequence (DNA): TGTGCCAGCAGTCGGGGCGGGGAGCTGTTTTTT. Its translation is CASSRGGELFF.

V usage is TRBV6-2 or TRBV6-3 and J usage is TRBJ2-7, with D possibly TRBD1 on 5 matching bases. The germline V gene has CDR1 MNHEY and CDR2 SVGEGT. The CDR3 sequence is 13 residues long. Written as DNA, the CDR3 is TGTGCGTATTCCCGACAGTTCGCCTACGAGCAGTACTTC. This sequence encodes CAYSRQFAYEQYF.

The chain links TRBV12-3 or TRBV12-4 to TRBJ2-1; D possibly corresponds to TRBD2 (5 bases). This CDR3 has 11 residues. The V end was cut by 2 bases, the J end by 12 bases, with 8 bases between. CDR3: CASSLRAGQFF. Here the CDR3 DNA reads TGTGCCAGCAGTTTAAGGGCGGGGCAGTTCTTC.

This clonotype turned up a few times. The chain links TRBV5-5 to TRBJ1-1; D remains ambiguous. Trimming cost V 2 bases and J 1 base, with 9 bases left between them. Germline V gives CDR1 SGHKS, CDR2 YYEKEE (reference sequence). This CDR3 spans 14 amino acids. DNA for the CDR3: TGTGCCAGCAGCTTTAGCGCCAGGAACACTGAAGCTTTCTTT. Its translation: CASSFSARNTEAFF.

This clonotype showed up just a few times. The chain couples TRBV12-3 or TRBV12-4 to TRBJ1-5; 7 bases are shared with TRBD1. V was clipped by 1 base and J by 8 bases; unmatched bases: 2. The CDR3 is made up of 13 amino acids. The CDR3 is CASSLGQGKPQHF. The DNA of the CDR3 is TGTGCCAGCAGTTTAGGACAGGGCAAGCCCCAGCATTTT.

This clonotype has a handful of counts. The CDR3 is CASSAGTGNPYSNQPQHF. The CDR3 DNA reads as TGTGCCAGCAGCGCCGGGACAGGGAATCCATATAGCAATCAGCCCCAGCATTTT. The V and J genes are TRBV7-2 and TRBJ1-5; 9 nucleotides match TRBD1. CDR1 is SGHTA, CDR2 FQGNSA, per germline. The CDR3 totals 18 residues. With V trimmed by 5 bases and J by 0 bases, 11 bases remained unmatched.

The chain has TRBV6-2 or TRBV6-3 and TRBJ2-2; TRBD1 aligns across 10 bases. This CDR3 is built from 20 residues. V lost 3 bases, J lost 2 bases, and 15 bases stayed unmatched. Per germline, CDR1 MNHEY and CDR2 SVGEGT. The CDR3 loop reads CASSYTIDRGPRKNTGELFF. CDR3 sequence (DNA): TGTGCCAGCAGTTATACCATTGACAGGGGGCCCCGGAAAAACACCGGGGAGCTGTTTTTT.

The V gene is TRBV25-1, the J gene TRBJ1-2, with D hard to call. Trimming pared 5 bases from V and 0 bases from J, leaving 7 bases between. Germline-derived CDR1 and CDR2 are MGHDK and SYGVNS. The CDR3 consists of 13 residues. The CDR3 DNA is TGTGCCAGCAGTACCAGAGCTAACTATGGCTACACCTTC. The encoded protein is CASSTRANYGYTF.

The sample holds a few counts of this clonotype. The chain uses TRBV20-1 and TRBJ1-5, with D unclear. Deletions cut 0 bases from V and 0 bases from J, with 12 bases between. Looked up from germline, CDR1 is DFQATT and CDR2 is SNEGSKA (reference sequence). The CDR3 sequence is 16 residues long. The CDR3 nucleotides read TGCAGTGCTAGAGATCCGGCCGCTTATAGCAATCAGCCCCAGCATTTT. It is translated as CSARDPAAYSNQPQHF.

This clonotype was detected only a few times. This rearrangement joins TRBV30 to TRBJ1-1, with D hard to call. CDR3 length: 13 amino acids. CDR1 and CDR2 from the germline V gene are GTSNPN and SVGIG (reference sequence). The V end lost 0 bases, the J end lost 5 bases, and 10 bases lay between the germline ends. The CDR3 nucleotides are TGTGCCTGGAGTGTACAGTGGGAAACTGAAGCTTTCTTT. Translation gives CAWSVQWETEAFF.

The table lists this clonotype with a few counts. V is TRBV10-3 and J is TRBJ2-3; the match to TRBD2 covers 7 bases. This CDR3 spans 17 amino acids. Looked up from germline, CDR1 is ENHRY and CDR2 is SYGVKD. V lost 4 bases and J lost 0; bases outside the gene matches: 10. DNA for the CDR3: TGTGCCATCAGTGGCGGTAGCGGGTCCTCTAGCACAGATACGCAGTATTTT. Translation gives CAISGGSGSSSTDTQYF.

The chain joins TRBV18 to TRBJ1-2; tentative D call: TRBD1 (5 bases). The CDR3 is 12 amino acids. V lost 4 bases and J 3 bases, leaving 6 bases between the germline ends. Germline V gene lookup returns CDR1 KGHSH and CDR2 LQKENI. Here the CDR3 DNA reads TGTGCCAGCTCACTGACAGACTATGGCTACACCTTC. Translating gives CASSLTDYGYTF. Variable domain in full (rest from reference TRBV18 and TRBJ1-2): NAGVMQNPRHLVRRRGQEARLRCSPMKGHSHVYWYRQLPEEGLKFMVYLQKENIIDESGMPKERFSAEFPKEGPSILRIQQVVRGDSAAYFCASSLTDYGYTFGSGTRLTVV.

V and J are TRBV7-2 and TRBJ1-2; 9 bases align to TRBD1. Trimming took 1 base from V and 0 from J; bases not matched to a gene: 3. Germline CDR1 and CDR2: SGHTA and FQGNSA. The CDR3 consists of 16 residues. CDR3 nucleotide sequence: TGTGCCAGCAGCTTAGGGGGGGACAGGGCTAACTATGGCTACACCTTC. Amino acid sequence: CASSLGGDRANYGYTF.

In this sample, this clonotype turned up a few times. CDR3 loop: CASSLVAGEYGYTF. The CDR3 coding sequence is TGTGCCAGCAGCTTAGTCGCGGGGGAATATGGCTACACCTTC. The genes are TRBV7-2 and TRBJ1-2, with D perhaps matching TRBD1 (5 bases). From germline, CDR1 is SGHTA and CDR2 FQGNSA. The CDR3 covers 14 residues. Trimming took 1 base from V and 5 from J, leaving 11 bases between them.

A few counts support this clonotype. The chain employs TRBV7-3 and TRBJ2-1; 9 bases line up with TRBD2. This CDR3 spans 18 amino acids. Losses at the gene ends were 0 bases for V and 3 bases for J; bases not matched to a gene: 9. Looked up from germline, CDR1 is SGHTA and CDR2 is FQGTGA. The CDR3 spells CASSLTGRLAVNYNEQFF. Written as DNA, the CDR3 is TGTGCCAGCAGCTTAACGGGGCGACTAGCGGTAAACTACAATGAGCAGTTCTTC.

This clonotype was seen repeatedly, ten times or more. This chain uses TRBV5-1 with TRBJ1-1, with D hard to call. Trimming cost V 2 bases and J 5 bases, with 13 bases left between them. The CDR3 has 14 residues. Germline V gene data show CDR1 as SGHRS and CDR2 as YFSETQ. The CDR3 spells CASSLKEGMTEAFF. CDR3 in DNA: TGCGCCAGCAGCTTAAAGGAGGGTATGACTGAAGCTTTCTTT.

On this clonotype itself: The junction does not match germline at one end; this may be a read error. This chain connects TRBV7-7 to TRBJ2-1; a possible D gene is TRBD2 (5 bases). Germline CDR1 SSHAT, CDR2 FNYEAQ (reference sequence). There are 13 residues in the CDR3. The CDR3 loop is CASSCLACDEQFF. CDR3 nucleotides: TGTGCTAGCAGCTGCCTAGCTTGCGATGAGCAGTTCTTC.